These 27 T cell receptor beta chains came from one sample sequenced in a study of blood T cell repertoires in COVID-19. Profiling relied on immunoSEQ multiplex PCR, and the TCRdb table lists in-frame clones only, not all of them. The sample contains around 260,000 clones, roughly 84% of which appear only once. Material for sequencing was peripheral blood. The receptors shown here come from a person between 65 and 80 years old with COVID-19, enrolled during active disease.

This clone was seen a single time. The J gene is TRBJ2-5, the V gene TRBV7-9; D possibly corresponds to TRBD2 (5 bases). Trimming left V 6 bases short and J 3 bases short, with 17 bases between. The germline gives CDR1 SEHNR, CDR2 FQNEAQ (reference sequence). The CDR3 loop spans 15 amino acids. CDR3 in DNA: TGTGCCAGCAGTCACCGCATTGGACTCGAAGAGACCCAGTACTTC. Amino acids: CASSHRIGLEETQYF.

This clone was picked up a small number of times. The CDR3 is CASSSAGAGETQYF. The CDR3 DNA reads TGTGCCAGCAGCTCAGCGGGAGCTGGGGAGACCCAGTACTTC. The chain uses TRBV5-4 and TRBJ2-5; 8 positions match TRBD2. V lost 3 bases and J lost 5; bases outside the gene matches: 6. Germline V lookup: CDR1 SGHNT, CDR2 YYREEE (reference sequence). The CDR3 spans 14 residues. The full variable domain, its missing parts supplied by reference TRBV5-4 and TRBJ2-5, is ETGVTQSPTHLIKTRGQQVTLRCSSQSGHNTVSWYQQALGQGPQFIFQYYREEENGRGNFPPRFSGLQFPNYSSELNVNALELDDSALYLCASSSAGAGETQYFGPGTRLLVL.

The chain links TRBV7-3 to TRBJ1-2; 7 positions match TRBD1. The V segment lost 2 bases and the J segment 4 bases; nucleotides outside the gene matches: 1. Per the germline V gene, CDR1 is SGHTA and CDR2 is FQGTGA. CDR3 length equals 13 residues. The DNA for the CDR3 is TGTGCCAGCAGCTTACCAGGGGGCTATGGCTACACCTTC. The encoded protein is CASSLPGGYGYTF.

The count of this clone is one. In nucleotides, the CDR3 is TGTGCCAGCAGCAACATCCCGTGGGGCCCTAATTCACCCCTCCACTTT. This sequence encodes CASSNIPWGPNSPLHF. The chain combines TRBV5-5 with TRBJ1-6, with a possible D match to TRBD1 (5 bases). The ends were cut back, 4 bases at V and 6 bases at J, with 17 bases in the middle. Germline assignment: CDR1 SGHKS and CDR2 YYEKEE (reference sequence). The CDR3 runs 16 residues.

The rearrangement links TRBV2 to TRBJ2-3; D is perhaps TRBD2 (6 bases). There are 12 residues in the CDR3. V lost 10 bases and J 7 bases, leaving 15 bases between the germline ends. Germline CDR1 and CDR2: SNHLY and FYNNEI. CDR3 coding DNA: TGTGCCACCCGGGACTCCCCCCATACGCAGTATTTT. Translating it yields CATRDSPHTQYF.

This clone appeared a single time. The chain links TRBV7-9 to TRBJ2-7, with 11 bases aligning to TRBD1. V lost 6 bases and J lost 5; bases outside the gene matches: 3. The CDR3 totals 13 residues. Germline V lookup: CDR1 SEHNR, CDR2 FQNEAQ (reference sequence). The CDR3 here is CASRGDRGNEQYF. CDR3 in DNA: TGTGCCAGCAGGGGGGACAGGGGGAACGAGCAGTACTTC.

The rearrangement links TRBV24-1 to TRBJ1-2; D ambiguous. Trimming removed 0 bases at V and 2 bases at J, with 6 bases between. The CDR3 has 14 residues. Germline V gives CDR1 KGHDR, CDR2 SFDVKD. CDR3 nucleotides: TGTGCCACCAGTGATTTGAACACCAACTATGGCTACACCTTC. This encodes CATSDLNTNYGYTF.

This clone was counted a single time. This chain uses TRBV19 with TRBJ2-1; D remains unclear. CDR1 and CDR2 (germline): LNHDA, SQIVND (reference sequence). Trimming removed 3 bases from V and 7 bases from J, with 10 bases in between. The CDR3 is 13 amino acids. CDR3 DNA sequence: TGTGCCAGTAGTATTCTCGGGTCGAATGAGCAGTTCTTC. It codes for CASSILGSNEQFF.

The V gene is TRBV19, the J gene TRBJ1-2; 11 bases match TRBD1. V shed 3 bases and J 6 bases; nucleotides not matched to a gene: 3. This CDR3 contains 14 residues. Germline V gene lookup returns CDR1 LNHDA and CDR2 SQIVND (reference sequence). The CDR3 DNA is TGTGCCAGTAGTATCGGACAGGGGGCGGATGGCTACACCTTC. Encoded protein: CASSIGQGADGYTF.

The V call is TRBV19, the J call TRBJ1-2; 12 bases line up with TRBD1. V was pared by 9 bases and J by 6 bases, with 8 bases of the junction left unmatched. CDR1 and CDR2 from the germline V gene are LNHDA and SQIVND (reference sequence). CDR3 length: 14 residues. The CDR3 is CASNRDRGRNGYTF. CDR3 nucleotides: TGTGCCAGCAACCGGGACAGGGGGCGAAATGGCTACACCTTC.

V is TRBV27 and J is TRBJ2-2; a possible D gene is TRBD2 (7 bases). The germline CDR1 and CDR2 sequences are MNHEY and SMNVEV (reference sequence). The CDR3 has 15 amino acids. Trimming removed 3 bases at V and 4 bases at J, with 12 bases between. CDR3 sequence reads: CASSFGGLGTGELFF. Here the CDR3 DNA reads TGTGCCAGCAGTTTCGGGGGGCTGGGCACCGGGGAGCTGTTTTTT.

The chain has TRBV5-8 and TRBJ2-7; TRBD1 matches at 10 bases. The V gene end was trimmed by 4 bases and the J gene end by 2 bases; junction bases not matched to a gene: 6. Germline CDR1 SGHTS, CDR2 YDEGEE. This CDR3 is 15 amino acids long. The CDR3 nucleotides read TGTGCCAGCAGCCTGGGGACAGGGGTTACCTACGAGCAGTACTTC. Translation: CASSLGTGVTYEQYF. Full variable domain (rest looked up from reference TRBV5-8 and TRBJ2-7): EAGVTQSPTHLIKTRGQQATLRCSPISGHTSVYWYQQALGLGLQFLLWYDEGEERNRGNFPPRFSGRQFPNYSSELNVNALELEDSALYLCASSLGTGVTYEQYFGPGTRLTVT.

J is TRBJ2-2 and V is TRBV15; tentative D call: TRBD1 (6 bases). The germline CDR1 and CDR2 sequences are LNHNV and YYDKDF (reference sequence). This CDR3 has 14 residues. V lost 3 bases and J lost 3, with 8 bases in between. CDR3 DNA sequence: TGTGCCACCAGCAGGGACAGCTACACCGGGGAGCTGTTTTTT. It yields the protein CATSRDSYTGELFF.

The chain carries TRBV7-2 and TRBJ2-7; D might be TRBD2 (5 bases). V was clipped by 5 bases and J by 0 bases, with 8 bases between them. CDR1 is SGHTA and CDR2 is FQGNSA in the germline V gene. This CDR3 has 13 amino acids. The CDR3 DNA follows: TGTGCCAGCAGCACTGAGGGCTCCTACGAGCAGTACTTC. Protein: CASSTEGSYEQYF. The whole variable domain, filled in from reference TRBV7-2 and TRBJ2-7, reads GAGVSQSPSNKVTEKGKDVELRCDPISGHTALYWYRQSLGQGLEFLIYFQGNSAPDKSGLPSDRFSAERTGGSVSTLTIQRTQQEDSAVYLCASSTEGSYEQYFGPGTRLTVT.

CDR3 in amino acids: CASSLVGGANTEAFF. The CDR3 nucleotides are TGCGCCAGCAGCTTGGTAGGGGGCGCGAACACTGAAGCTTTCTTT. The rearrangement joins TRBV5-1 to TRBJ1-1; 7 nucleotides agree with TRBD1. The ends lost 0 bases at V and 1 base at J; junction bases unmatched: 3. The CDR3 loop spans 15 amino acids. From germline, CDR1 is SGHRS and CDR2 YFSETQ.

The CDR3 DNA is TGTGCCAGTACCATCGGCGGCCGCGGTGGCTACACCTTC. Encoded protein: CASTIGGRGGYTF. This chain links TRBV19 with TRBJ1-2; D call uncertain. Trimming took 7 bases from V and 7 from J, leaving 16 bases between them. This CDR3 has 13 residues. CDR1 LNHDA and CDR2 SQIVND come from the germline V gene (reference sequence).

The rearrangement uses TRBV30 and TRBJ2-5, with 8 bases aligning to TRBD1. This CDR3 region has 14 residues. V was clipped by 2 bases and J by 2 bases; unmatched bases: 4. In germline, CDR1 is GTSNPN, CDR2 SVGIG (reference sequence). The CDR3 loop is CAWSQGAGQETQYF. In DNA, the CDR3 is TGTGCCTGGAGTCAGGGGGCAGGGCAAGAGACCCAGTACTTC.

V usage is TRBV7-9 and J usage is TRBJ2-7, with 14 bases aligning to TRBD2. V was pared by 3 bases and J by 5 bases, with 6 bases of the junction left unmatched. The CDR3 covers 16 residues. Germline CDR1 and CDR2: SEHNR and FQNEAQ (reference sequence). Here the CDR3 DNA reads TGTGCCAGCAGCTTGGGACTAGCGGGAGACCGGGACGAGCAGTACTTC. Translation: CASSLGLAGDRDEQYF.

CDR3 nucleotide sequence: TGTGCCAGCAGTTGGGGACAGGCTTCGAACACTGAAGCTTTCTTT. Its translation: CASSWGQASNTEAFF. V usage is TRBV27 and J usage is TRBJ1-1; 8 nucleotides align to TRBD1. Germline-derived CDR1 and CDR2 are MNHEY and SMNVEV (reference sequence). CDR3 length: 15 residues. V lost 4 bases, J lost 1 base, and 5 bases stayed unmatched.

The rearrangement links TRBV7-2 to TRBJ2-7; D uncertain. The CDR3 length is 14 residues. Germline V gene sequence: CDR1 SGHTA, CDR2 FQGNSA. The V gene lost 2 bases and the J gene lost 0 bases, with 8 bases spanning the gap. The CDR3 DNA reads TGTGCCAGCAGCTTATCGCTGAGCTCCTACGAGCAGTACTTC. Protein sequence: CASSLSLSSYEQYF.

The chain joins TRBV20-1 to TRBJ1-4; 7 nucleotides agree with TRBD1. J lost 4 bases, V lost 3 bases, and 5 bases had no gene match. Per germline, CDR1 DFQATT and CDR2 SNEGSKA (reference sequence). CDR3 length: 14 amino acids. The CDR3 loop is CSASRQGVNEKLFF. The CDR3 DNA is TGCAGTGCTAGTCGGCAGGGGGTTAATGAAAAACTGTTTTTT.

This chain joins TRBV6-5 and TRBJ2-7; weak D call: TRBD2 (6 bases). This CDR3 contains 15 residues. Trimming stripped 6 bases from V and 0 bases from J, with 15 bases between. CDR1 and CDR2 (germline): MNHEY, SVGAGI. In nucleotides, the CDR3 is TGTGCCAGCAGCCTCGGGGGACCCAGCTCCTACGAGCAGTACTTC. It translates to CASSLGGPSSYEQYF.

In nucleotides, the CDR3 is TGTGCCAGCAGCCTCGGACAGGGTGGGGGGAGCAATCAGCCCCAGCATTTT. Translating it yields CASSLGQGGGSNQPQHF. V usage is TRBV7-9 and J usage is TRBJ1-5; 8 bases agree with TRBD1. With V trimmed by 5 bases and J by 1 base, 10 bases remained unmatched. The CDR3 totals 17 residues. Germline V CDR1 and CDR2: SEHNR, FQNEAQ (reference sequence).

This chain uses TRBV28 with TRBJ1-5; TRBD1 aligns across 10 bases. The CDR3 sequence is 17 residues long. The trim removed 4 bases at V and 3 bases at J, leaving 9 bases unmatched. CDR1 is MDHEN, CDR2 SYDVKM, per germline. CDR3 residues: CASSSVGQGVFNQPQHF. As DNA, the CDR3 is TGTGCCAGCAGTTCGGTCGGACAGGGGGTATTCAATCAGCCCCAGCATTTT.

The chain recombines TRBV27 with TRBJ1-1; 10 bases are shared with TRBD1. The V gene end was trimmed by 5 bases and the J gene end by 6 bases; junction bases not matched to a gene: 9. Germline V lookup: CDR1 MNHEY, CDR2 SMNVEV (reference sequence). This CDR3 has 15 residues. CDR3 sequence (DNA): TGTGCCAGCAGTACCCCGGGACAGGGGTTATCTGAAGCTTTCTTT. Its translation is CASSTPGQGLSEAFF.

The V and J genes are TRBV7-9 and TRBJ1-1, with TRBD1 as a possible D gene (5 bases). The CDR3 has 13 residues. V dropped 2 bases and J dropped 10 bases, with 14 bases sitting between them. Germline values: CDR1 SEHNR, CDR2 FQNEAQ (reference sequence). The DNA of the CDR3 is TGTGCCAGCAGCTTATCCGGAGGGGCTGGAGCTTTCTTT. Translating gives CASSLSGGAGAFF. Looking up the rest from reference TRBV7-9 and TRBJ1-1 gives the full variable domain: DTGVSQNPRHKITKRGQNVTFRCDPISEHNRLYWYRQTLGQGPEFLTYFQNEAQLEKSRLLSDRFSAERPKGSFSTLEIQRTEQGDSAMYLCASSLSGGAGAFFGQGTRLTVV.

This chain links TRBV2 with TRBJ1-5; 7 nucleotides align to TRBD1. Unmatched junction bases numbered 8, after V lost 5 bases and J lost 10 bases. Germline V CDR1 and CDR2: SNHLY, FYNNEI. The CDR3 sequence is 13 residues long. CDR3: CASSLGQANPQHF. The CDR3 DNA reads as TGTGCCAGCAGTCTAGGACAGGCTAATCCCCAGCATTTT.